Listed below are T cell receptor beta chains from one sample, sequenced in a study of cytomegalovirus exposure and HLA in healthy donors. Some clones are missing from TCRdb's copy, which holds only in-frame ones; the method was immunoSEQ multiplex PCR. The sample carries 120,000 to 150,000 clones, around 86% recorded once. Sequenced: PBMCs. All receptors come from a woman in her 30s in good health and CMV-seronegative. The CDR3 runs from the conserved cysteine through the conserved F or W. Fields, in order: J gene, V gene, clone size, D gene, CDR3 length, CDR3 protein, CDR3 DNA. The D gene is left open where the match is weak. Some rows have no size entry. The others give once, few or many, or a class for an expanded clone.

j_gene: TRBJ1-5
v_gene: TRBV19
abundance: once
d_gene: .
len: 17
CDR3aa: CASSSRTADYSNQPQHF
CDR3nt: TGTGCCAGTAGTTCACGGACAGCCGACTATAGCAATCAGCCCCAGCATTTT

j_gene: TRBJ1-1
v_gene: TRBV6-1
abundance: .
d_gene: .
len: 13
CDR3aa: CASVRQRNTEAFF
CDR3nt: TGTGCCAGCGTGAGGCAACGGAACACTGAAGCTTTCTTT

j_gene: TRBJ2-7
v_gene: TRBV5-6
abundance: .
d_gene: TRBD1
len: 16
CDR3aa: CASSLVSPGQTYEQYF
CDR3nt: TGTGCCAGCAGCTTGGTCTCCCCGGGACAGACCTACGAGCAGTACTTC

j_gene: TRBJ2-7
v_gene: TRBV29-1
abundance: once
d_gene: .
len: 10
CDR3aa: CSVRNYEQYF
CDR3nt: TGCAGCGTGAGAAACTACGAGCAGTACTTC

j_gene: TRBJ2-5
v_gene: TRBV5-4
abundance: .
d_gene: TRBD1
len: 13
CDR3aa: CASSLTGEETQYF
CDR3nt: TGTGCCAGCAGCTTGACAGGGGAAGAGACCCAGTACTTC

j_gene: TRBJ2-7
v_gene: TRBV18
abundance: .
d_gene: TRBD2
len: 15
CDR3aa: CASSPTSGGAYEQYF
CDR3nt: TGTGCCAGCTCGCCTACTAGCGGGGGGGCCTACGAGCAGTACTTC

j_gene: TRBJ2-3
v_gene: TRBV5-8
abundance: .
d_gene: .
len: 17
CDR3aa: CASSLARTASTTDTQYF
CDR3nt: TGTGCCAGCAGCTTGGCCAGGACAGCTTCTACCACAGATACGCAGTATTTT

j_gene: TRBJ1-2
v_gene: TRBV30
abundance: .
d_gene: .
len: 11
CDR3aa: CAWSPSEGYTF
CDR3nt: TGTGCCTGGAGCCCTAGTGAGGGCTACACCTTC

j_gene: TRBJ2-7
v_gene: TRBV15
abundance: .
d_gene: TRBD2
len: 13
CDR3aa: CATSLAGGDEQYF
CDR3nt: TGTGCCACCAGCCTAGCGGGAGGCGACGAGCAGTACTTC

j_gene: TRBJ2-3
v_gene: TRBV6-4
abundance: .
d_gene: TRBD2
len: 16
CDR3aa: CASSDSSGGATDTQYF
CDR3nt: TGTGCCAGCAGTGACTCGAGCGGGGGGGCCACAGATACGCAGTATTTT

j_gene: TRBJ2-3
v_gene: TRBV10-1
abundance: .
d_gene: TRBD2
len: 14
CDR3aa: CASSDAGGQDTQYF
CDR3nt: TGCGCCAGCAGTGATGCGGGGGGGCAAGATACGCAGTATTTT

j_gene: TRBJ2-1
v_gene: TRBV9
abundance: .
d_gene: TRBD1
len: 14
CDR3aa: CASSAGQGAVEQFF
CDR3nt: TGTGCCAGCAGCGCCGGACAGGGGGCGGTTGAGCAGTTCTTC

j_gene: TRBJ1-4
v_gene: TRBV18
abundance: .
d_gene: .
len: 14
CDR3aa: CASSLGAWEEKLFF
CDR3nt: TGTGCCAGCTCACTGGGGGCTTGGGAAGAAAAACTGTTTTTT

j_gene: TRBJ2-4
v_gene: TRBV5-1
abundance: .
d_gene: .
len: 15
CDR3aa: CASSLERTAENIQYF
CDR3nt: TGCGCCAGCAGCTTGGAACGGACAGCAGAAAACATTCAGTACTTC

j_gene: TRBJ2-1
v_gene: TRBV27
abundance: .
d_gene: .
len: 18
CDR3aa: CASSFFFRGGGGSGEQFF
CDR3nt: TGTGCCAGCAGTTTTTTCTTTCGCGGTGGTGGAGGGAGCGGGGAGCAGTTCTTC

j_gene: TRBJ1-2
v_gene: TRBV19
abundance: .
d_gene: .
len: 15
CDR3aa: CASSIKGGSGYGYTF
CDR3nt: TGTGCCAGTAGTATAAAGGGAGGTAGCGGCTATGGCTACACCTTC

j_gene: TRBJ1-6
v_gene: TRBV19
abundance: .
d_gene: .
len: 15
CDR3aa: CASSIPDSPNSPLHF
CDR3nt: TGTGCCAGTAGTATTCCGGACAGCCCTAATTCACCCCTCCACTTT

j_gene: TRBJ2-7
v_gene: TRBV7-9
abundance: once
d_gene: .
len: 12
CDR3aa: CASSPRMYEQYF
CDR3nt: TGTGCCAGCAGCCCCAGAATGTACGAGCAGTACTTC

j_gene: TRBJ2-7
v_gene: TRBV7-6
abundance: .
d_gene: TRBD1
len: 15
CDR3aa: CASSPLTGVSYEQYF
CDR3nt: TGTGCCAGCAGCCCCCTGACAGGGGTGTCCTACGAGCAGTACTTC

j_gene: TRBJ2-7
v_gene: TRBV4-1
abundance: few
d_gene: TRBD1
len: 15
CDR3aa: CASSQDGTGVYEQYF
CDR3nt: TGCGCCAGCAGCCAAGATGGGACAGGGGTCTACGAGCAGTACTTC

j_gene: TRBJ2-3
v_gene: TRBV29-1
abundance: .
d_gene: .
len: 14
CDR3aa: CSVLLWDNTDTQYF
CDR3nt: TGCAGCGTCCTTTTATGGGACAACACAGATACGCAGTATTTT

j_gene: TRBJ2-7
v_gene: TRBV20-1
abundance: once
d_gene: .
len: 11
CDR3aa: CALGARYEQYF
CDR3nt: TGTGCCTTGGGGGCCCGCTACGAGCAGTACTTC

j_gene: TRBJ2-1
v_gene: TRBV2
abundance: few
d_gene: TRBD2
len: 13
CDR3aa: CASRRGLYNEQFF
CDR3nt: TGTGCCAGCAGGAGGGGACTATACAATGAGCAGTTCTTC

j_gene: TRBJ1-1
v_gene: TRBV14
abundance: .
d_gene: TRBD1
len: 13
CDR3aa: CASSLGQGVEAFF
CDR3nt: TGTGCCAGCAGCCTGGGACAGGGCGTTGAAGCTTTCTTT

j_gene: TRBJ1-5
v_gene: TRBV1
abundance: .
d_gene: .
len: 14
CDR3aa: CTSSRRQGDQPQHF
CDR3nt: TGCACCAGCAGCCGGAGACAGGGGGATCAGCCCCAGCATTTT

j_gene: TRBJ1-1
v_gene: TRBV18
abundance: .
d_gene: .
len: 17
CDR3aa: CASSPPIWGSVNTEAFF
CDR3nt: TGTGCCAGCTCACCACCAATTTGGGGCAGCGTGAACACTGAAGCTTTCTTT

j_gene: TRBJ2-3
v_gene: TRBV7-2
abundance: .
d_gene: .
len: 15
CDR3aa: CASSLVGARPDTQYF
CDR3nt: TGTGCCAGCAGCTTAGTAGGGGCCAGACCAGATACGCAGTATTTT

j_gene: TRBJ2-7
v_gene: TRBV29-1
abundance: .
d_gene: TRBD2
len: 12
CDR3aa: CSVVAGGSEQYF
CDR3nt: TGCAGCGTTGTGGCGGGAGGTTCCGAGCAGTACTTC

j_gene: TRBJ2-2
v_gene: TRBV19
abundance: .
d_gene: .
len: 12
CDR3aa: CASSLYTGELFF
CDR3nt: TGTGCCAGTAGTCTATACACCGGGGAGCTGTTTTTT